This TCR beta chain was identified during a study of blood T cell repertoires in COVID-19. Background on the study: The United States, Italy and Spain supplied acute and convalescent COVID-19 samples. Sample material is recorded as cDNA or gDNA derived from T cells, B-cell-depleted T cells, or PBMCs.

Patients of the Seattle cohort, enrolled during active infection, were followed longitudinally. The germline V and J ends were trimmed by 0 bases and 4 bases, with 7 bases remaining between them. Germline-derived CDR1 and CDR2 are SGHNT and YYREEE (reference sequence). The CDR3 is 14 residues long. As handled by the study authors: Amplifying reference gene primers gave estimates of nucleated cell counts. Sequencing used immunoSEQ multiplex PCR; TCRdb keeps in-frame clones, though not all of them. D and trimming come from the DNA, and the V and J calls and clone size come from that table. This sample has 440,000 or so clones, with around nine tenths found just once.

The sequenced sample was peripheral blood. This chain connects TRBV5-4 to TRBJ2-2; D remains ambiguous. The origin of this receptor is a woman in her forties with COVID-19, enrolled during active disease. CDR3 amino acids: CASSLETGTGELFF. The DNA of the CDR3 is TGTGCCAGCAGCTTGGAGACGGGCACCGGGGAGCTGTTTTTT.